The 10 T cell receptor beta chains given below trace back to one sample, sequenced in a study of blood T cell repertoires in COVID-19. Produced via immunoSEQ multiplex PCR; TCRdb's table is partial and in-frame only. This table has hundreds of thousands of clones, just under 85% appearing once. Sequencing input: peripheral blood. The receptors originated from a woman aged 80 or over with acute or convalescent COVID-19.

The chain combines TRBV21-1 with TRBJ2-1; the table's D call, TRBD1, was not checked against the DNA. TRBV21-1 is shown as a pseudogene. CDR3 length: 18 amino acids. The CDR3: CATKPRSISGQGRNEQFF. In DNA form, the CDR3 reads TGTGCCACCAAACCTCGTTCCATTTCGGGACAGGGAAGGAATGAGCAGTTCTTC.

The V call is TRBV19, the J call TRBJ2-2; maybe TRBD1 (6 bases). Germline V lookup: CDR1 LNHDA, CDR2 SQIVND (reference sequence). There are 16 residues in the CDR3. V dropped 4 bases and J dropped 1 base, with 13 bases sitting between them. The chain's CDR3 is CASSTGQLLNTGELFF. In DNA form, the CDR3 reads TGTGCCAGTAGTACTGGACAGCTGTTGAACACCGGGGAGCTGTTTTTT.

CDR3 sequence: CASSLQGQVPYGYTF. The CDR3 coding sequence is TGTGCCAGCAGCTTACAGGGACAGGTCCCCTATGGCTACACCTTC. This chain connects TRBV7-9 to TRBJ1-2, with TRBD1 identical over 8 bases. The V and J ends lost 2 bases and 4 bases, in that order; junction bases with no gene match: 6. This CDR3 comprises 15 residues. The germline V gene encodes CDR1 SEHNR and CDR2 FQNEAQ (reference sequence).

The genes are TRBV7-8 and TRBJ2-1; 8 bases map to TRBD2. Per the germline V gene, CDR1 is SGHVS and CDR2 is FQNEAQ. The V and J ends lost 5 bases and 4 bases, in that order; junction bases with no gene match: 7. This CDR3 has 15 residues. CDR3 DNA sequence: TGTGCCAGCAGCCTAAGCGGGAGAGGTTACAATGAGCAGTTCTTC. Translating gives CASSLSGRGYNEQFF. The whole variable domain, filled in from reference TRBV7-8 and TRBJ2-1, reads GAGVSQSPRYKVAKRGQDVALRCDPISGHVSLFWYQQALGQGPEFLTYFQNEAQLDKSGLPSDRFFAERPEGSVSTLKIQRTQQEDSAVYLCASSLSGRGYNEQFFGPGTRLTVL.

The chain has TRBV4-2 and TRBJ1-6; 7 bases are shared with TRBD1. The CDR3 covers 16 residues. V trimming: 0 bases; J trimming: 6 bases; junction bases outside the gene matches: 5. CDR1 and CDR2 (germline): LGHNA, YNFKEQ. The CDR3 nucleotides are TGTGCCAGCAGCCAAGATCTAACAGGGGCTAATTCACCCCTCCACTTT. Translation: CASSQDLTGANSPLHF.

The V and J genes are TRBV6-5 and TRBJ1-2; 9 bases are a match to TRBD1. J lost 8 bases, V lost 0 bases, and 7 bases had no gene match. The germline V gene has CDR1 MNHEY and CDR2 SVGAGI. The CDR3 totals 15 residues. The CDR3 reads CASSYSRTGGEGYTF. In DNA, the CDR3 is TGTGCCAGCAGTTACTCGAGAACAGGGGGCGAGGGCTACACCTTC.

In DNA, the CDR3 is TGTGCCAGCAGCAAATCTTCTCCCTCCGAGCAGTACTTC. Its translation is CASSKSSPSEQYF. J is TRBJ2-7 and V is TRBV7-6; D call uncertain. The length of the CDR3 is 13 residues. Trimming removed 5 bases from V and 6 bases from J, with 14 bases in between. Per the germline V gene, CDR1 is SGHVS and CDR2 is FNYEAQ.

V is TRBV7-2 and J is TRBJ2-1; 7 nucleotides match TRBD2. Germline loops: CDR1 SGHTA, CDR2 FQGNSA. Losses at the gene ends were 6 bases for V and 4 bases for J; bases not matched to a gene: 12. This CDR3 has 16 amino acids. The CDR3 DNA is TGTGCCAGCAGGGGAGGGTTCGGGGGACGGTACAATGAGCAGTTCTTC. Its translation is CASRGGFGGRYNEQFF.

The chain recombines TRBV11-2 with TRBJ1-4; D is perhaps TRBD1 (5 bases). This CDR3 is 16 amino acids long. Germline V CDR1 and CDR2: SGHAT, FQNNGV. Trimming removed 4 bases from V and 11 bases from J, with 23 bases in between. The CDR3 DNA is TGTGCCAGCAGCTCCTTGACCCCGCAGGGACTGTTTAAACTGTTTTTT. It specifies CASSSLTPQGLFKLFF.

The chain has TRBV14 and TRBJ1-2; unclear D gene. CDR3 length equals 14 residues. Germline-derived CDR1 and CDR2 are SGHDN and FVKESK. V was clipped by 4 bases and J by 5 bases, with 14 bases between them. The CDR3 sequence is CASSPQHRIYGYTF. DNA of the CDR3: TGTGCCAGCAGCCCTCAACATCGAATTTATGGCTACACCTTC.